The rows below give T cell receptor beta chains drawn from one sample of a study of blood T cell repertoires in COVID-19. The table came from immunoSEQ multiplex PCR; TCRdb's copy has only in-frame clones and leaves some out. This repertoire shows 95,000 to 100,000 clones, approximately 86% found once; its top ten account for approximately 1.6%. The sequenced material came from peripheral blood. These receptors were collected from a man at least 80 years old with acute or convalescent COVID-19. Both conserved end residues are part of each CDR3. Each record gives: D gene, J gene, clone size, V gene, CDR3 protein, CDR3 DNA. The D gene is left open where the match is weak. Expanded clones get a size class; other rows say once, few or many, or leave the size out.

>TRBD1|TRBJ1-5|.|TRBV19
CASSTGQGYQPQHF
TGTGCCAGTAGTACAGGACAGGGGTATCAGCCCCAGCATTTT
>.|TRBJ2-1|.|TRBV5-4
CASSLDRDDEQFF
TGTGCCAGCAGCTTGGACAGGGACGATGAGCAGTTCTTC
>TRBD2|TRBJ2-7|.|TRBV6-2/TRBV6-3
CASSLIAGVVEQYF
TGTGCCAGCAGTTTAATAGCGGGAGTGGTCGAGCAGTACTTC
>TRBD2|TRBJ2-3|.|TRBV5-5
CASSLGSGSTDTQYF
TGTGCCAGCAGCTTGGGTAGCGGGAGCACAGATACGCAGTATTTT
>TRBD1|TRBJ2-7|.|TRBV5-1
CASSPTGGSYEQYF
TGCGCCAGCAGCCCGACAGGGGGGTCCTACGAGCAGTACTTC
>.|TRBJ2-2|once|TRBV2
CASSLDRPANTGELFF
TGTGCCAGCAGCCTGGACAGACCCGCGAACACCGGGGAGCTGTTTTTT
>TRBD1|TRBJ2-7|.|TRBV27
CASSGTAYGEQYF
TGTGCCAGCAGTGGGACAGCTTATGGGGAGCAGTACTTC
>.|TRBJ1-5|.|TRBV5-1
CASSLGPTSNQPQHF
TGCGCCAGCAGCTTGGGGCCCACTAGCAATCAGCCCCAGCATTTT
>TRBD1|TRBJ2-5|.|TRBV29-1
CSVGGQGEETQYF
TGCAGCGTTGGGGGACAGGGGGAGGAGACCCAGTACTTC
>TRBD1|TRBJ2-3|.|TRBV24-1
CATKTGDGLGDTQYF
TGTGCCACCAAGACAGGGGACGGGCTGGGAGATACGCAGTATTTT
>.|TRBJ2-4|.|TRBV25-1
CASSEPGQSKNIQYF
TGTGCCAGCAGTGAACCAGGGCAGTCCAAAAACATTCAGTACTTC
>TRBD1|TRBJ1-5|.|TRBV28
CASSFDRGGQPQHF
TGTGCCAGCAGTTTCGACAGGGGAGGGCAGCCCCAGCATTTT
>.|TRBJ1-5|.|TRBV28
CASSLSGFGNQPQHF
TGTGCCAGCAGTTTATCCGGTTTTGGCAATCAGCCCCAGCATTTT
>TRBD1|TRBJ1-2|.|TRBV7-9
CASSQGQNYGYTF
TGTGCCAGCAGCCAGGGACAGAACTATGGCTACACCTTC
>TRBD2|TRBJ2-2|.|TRBV7-2
CASSPPRAGDTGELFF
TGTGCCAGCAGCCCCCCGAGGGCGGGAGACACCGGGGAGCTGTTTTTT
>.|TRBJ2-5|.|TRBV23-1
CASSQAGGDLPGETQYF
TGCGCCAGCAGTCAGGCGGGCGGGGACTTGCCAGGGGAGACCCAGTACTTC
>.|TRBJ1-1|.|TRBV6-5
CASSRSNMNTEAFF
TGTGCCAGCAGCCGGAGTAACATGAACACTGAAGCTTTCTTT
>TRBD2|TRBJ2-2|.|TRBV24-1
CATSDPPGRRSTGELFF
TGTGCCACCTCGGACCCCCCCGGGAGGCGTAGCACCGGGGAGCTGTTTTTT
>.|TRBJ1-1|once|TRBV7-2
CASSQLDYQNTEAFF
TGTGCCAGCAGCCAACTAGACTATCAGAACACTGAAGCTTTCTTT
>.|TRBJ1-2|once|TRBV6-5
CASSYDRGGANGYTF
TGTGCCAGCAGTTACGATAGGGGGGGCGCGAATGGCTACACCTTC
>.|TRBJ2-7|.|TRBV19
CASGQTFNEQYF
TGTGCCAGTGGACAAACGTTCAACGAGCAGTACTTC
>.|TRBJ2-1|.|TRBV6-6
CASKGWGGHNEQFF
TGTGCCAGCAAGGGCTGGGGAGGTCACAATGAGCAGTTCTTC
>.|TRBJ2-2|.|TRBV7-2
CASSLTARALDTGELFF
TGTGCCAGCAGCTTAACGGCTCGAGCTCTAGACACCGGGGAGCTGTTTTTT
>.|TRBJ2-3|.|TRBV18
CASSPPVTYTDTQYF
TGTGCCAGCTCACCGCCGGTAACCTACACAGATACGCAGTATTTT
>TRBD1|TRBJ2-7|.|TRBV3-1/TRBV3-2
CASSHPSGTASYEQYF
TGTGCCAGCAGCCACCCCTCGGGGACAGCCTCCTACGAGCAGTACTTC
>.|TRBJ2-1|.|TRBV19
CASSITWESSYNEQFF
TGTGCCAGTAGTATAACCTGGGAGAGCTCCTACAATGAGCAGTTCTTC
>.|TRBJ1-1|.|TRBV3-1/TRBV3-2
CASSQGVDRRLNTEAFF
TGTGCCAGCAGCCAAGGGGTCGACAGGAGGCTGAACACTGAAGCTTTCTTT
>TRBD2|TRBJ2-3|.|TRBV5-1
CASNFGERDRRDTQYF
TGCGCCAGCAACTTCGGGGAGCGGGACCGCAGAGATACGCAGTATTTT
>TRBD1|TRBJ1-4|once|TRBV25-1
CASSGTGLEKLFF
TGTGCCAGCAGCGGGACAGGGTTAGAAAAACTGTTTTTT
>.|TRBJ2-7|.|TRBV7-3
CASSPGGSFAYEQYF
TGTGCCAGCAGCCCCGGCGGGTCTTTCGCCTACGAGCAGTACTTC
>TRBD2|TRBJ2-1|.|TRBV19
CASKTSGRAYNEQFF
TGTGCCAGTAAGACTAGCGGGAGGGCCTACAATGAGCAGTTCTTC